These 7 T cell receptor beta chains were sequenced from one sample in a study of control samples from healthy donors and cancer patients. Method: immunoSEQ multiplex PCR; TCRdb's copy keeps in-frame clones and lacks some. The sample has 150,000 to 200,000 clones; the top ten hold more than 2%. The sequenced sample was blood. Every receptor here comes from a woman aged 25-40 years in good health.

The chain uses TRBV10-3 and TRBJ1-5; D not resolved. The germline CDR1 and CDR2 sequences are ENHRY and SYGVKD. The CDR3 has 12 residues. V gave up 2 bases and J gave up 5 bases, with 4 bases separating them. CDR3 nucleotide sequence: TGTGCCATCAGTGAGCCCTATCAGCCCCAGCATTTT. Encoded protein: CAISEPYQPQHF.

With respect to this clone: Other DNA sequences in this specimen translate into the identical CDR3. This chain links TRBV20-1 with TRBJ2-1; unclear D gene. There are 11 residues in the CDR3. Trimming took 6 bases from V and 3 from J, leaving 6 bases between them. From germline, CDR1 is DFQATT and CDR2 SNEGSKA (reference sequence). The CDR3: CSASSYNEQFF. The CDR3 DNA follows: TGCAGTGCCTCCAGCTACAATGAGCAGTTCTTC.

The chain recombines TRBV4-1 with TRBJ1-4, with D uncertain. V shed 0 bases and J shed 4 bases, with 18 bases lying between them. There are 18 residues in the CDR3. Germline V gives CDR1 MGHRA, CDR2 YSYEKL. The CDR3 DNA reads as TGCGCCAGCAGCCAAGATTATAGGCCCCCCTCCTTTAATGAAAAACTGTTTTTT. Amino acid sequence: CASSQDYRPPSFNEKLFF.

As concerns this clone: Other nucleotide sequences from this sample produce the same CDR3. This chain links TRBV28 with TRBJ1-2; no clear D gene. V gave up 5 bases and J gave up 2 bases, with 3 bases separating them. This CDR3 contains 11 residues. Germline CDR1 reads MDHEN; CDR2 reads SYDVKM. The DNA for the CDR3 is TGTGCCAGCAGTCTAAACTATGGCTACACCTTC. It codes for CASSLNYGYTF.

The chain carries TRBV24-1 and TRBJ2-3; tentatively, D is TRBD2 (7 bases). This CDR3 region has 16 residues. The germline V and J ends were trimmed by 5 bases and 5 bases, with 19 bases remaining between them. CDR1 and CDR2 (germline): KGHDR, SFDVKD. The CDR3 loop is CATSAWEGGAGDTQYF. The DNA of the CDR3 is TGTGCCACCAGTGCTTGGGAGGGGGGGGCAGGAGATACGCAGTATTTT.

V is TRBV4-1 and J is TRBJ2-3; 7 bases line up with TRBD2. This CDR3 spans 15 amino acids. With 6 bases clipped from V and 2 bases from J, the junction kept 8 bases outside the gene matches. Germline CDR1 and CDR2: MGHRA and YSYEKL. The CDR3 DNA reads as TGCGCCAGCAGGTCGAAGGGACTATACACAGATACGCAGTATTTT. Amino acids: CASRSKGLYTDTQYF.

This chain links TRBV28 with TRBJ2-2; D unclear. The CDR3 is 12 residues long. The germline gives CDR1 MDHEN, CDR2 SYDVKM. V lost 3 bases and J 5 bases, leaving 4 bases between the germline ends. CDR3 nucleotides: TGTGCCAGCAGTTTGTTAACCGGGGAGCTGTTTTTT. Residues: CASSLLTGELFF.